Following are 21 T cell receptor beta chains from one sample sequenced in a study of regulatory T cells in long-lasting Graves disease. Time point here: newly diagnosed GD, antithyroid drugs for less than 3 months. The TCR library was made from RNA that had been extracted from PBMCs in TRIzol. Assembly of TCR beta libraries relied on iRepertoire HTBI primers together with Arm-PCR of CDR3 regions. TCRdb itself ran the multiplex PCR reads through MiXCR, one entry per CDR3 protein. The sample has hundreds of thousands of distinct CDR3 sequences, 15% to 20% seen once. These data were also reused for a study on T cells in Graves' hyperthyroidism and ophthalmopathy.

The material was peripheral blood mononuclear cells (PBMCs), obtained at new diagnosis, from a patient treated with antithyroid drugs. These receptors all stem from a man in his forties with Graves disease.

This clonotype came up once. The rearrangement uses TRBV7-3 and TRBJ2-3; no definite D call. The CDR3 contains 15 residues. V gave up 5 bases and J gave up 1 base, with 13 bases separating them. Germline V gene sequence: CDR1 SGHTA, CDR2 FQGTGA. The CDR3, as DNA: TGTGCCAGCAGCCCAGACAACTGGGGCACAGATACGCAGTATTTT. Protein: CASSPDNWGTDTQYF.

In the case of this clonotype: A much bigger clone sits one base away, suggesting this may be a read error. V and J are TRBV5-1 and TRBJ2-1; 7 bases align to TRBD2. With 0 bases clipped from V and 12 bases from J, the junction kept 15 bases outside the gene matches. The CDR3 covers 16 residues. Looked up from germline, CDR1 is SGHRS and CDR2 is YFSETQ. The CDR3 DNA reads as TGCGCCAGCAGCTTGGGTAGCGGGTCGCCCCCCCGTGGGCAGTTCTTC. This sequence encodes CASSLGSGSPPRGQFF. Variable domain in full (rest from reference TRBV5-1 and TRBJ2-1): KAGVTQTPRYLIKTRGQQVTLSCSPISGHRSVSWYQQTPGQGLQFLFEYFSETQRNKGNFPGRFSGRQFSNSRSEMNVSTLELGDSALYLCASSLGSGSPPRGQFFGPGTRLTVL.

This clonotype showed up many times. This sequence joins TRBV2 and TRBJ2-7; no reliable D call. In germline, CDR1 is SNHLY, CDR2 FYNNEI. The germline V and J ends were trimmed by 2 bases and 6 bases, with 14 bases remaining between them. This CDR3 comprises 14 residues. CDR3 DNA: TGTGCCAGCAGTGAATGGTTTCTCCGAGGCGAGCAGTACTTC. This translates into CASSEWFLRGEQYF.

This clonotype was found a few times. This chain links TRBV9 with TRBJ1-4; no clear D. Germline V lookup: CDR1 SGDLS, CDR2 YYNGEE. Between the trimmed V and J ends, which lost 0 bases and 3 bases, there was a span of 9 bases. This CDR3 is 15 amino acids long. As DNA, the CDR3 is TGTGCCAGCAGCGTAGCCCCCCAGGCTAATGAAAAACTGTTTTTT. This codes for CASSVAPQANEKLFF.

This clonotype was seen ten or more times. The J gene is TRBJ2-1, the V gene TRBV6-5, with D unclear. The germline gives CDR1 MNHEY, CDR2 SVGAGI. Trimming took off 0 bases at V and 7 bases at J, with 4 bases between the two ends. There are 12 residues in the CDR3. The CDR3 loop reads CASSYSRNEQFF. CDR3 bases: TGTGCCAGCAGTTACTCGAGGAATGAGCAGTTCTTC.

This clonotype has more than one count but fewer than ten. This chain uses TRBV28 with TRBJ2-3; D perhaps matches TRBD2 (5 bases). CDR3 length: 15 residues. The V and J ends lost 2 bases and 2 bases respectively, with 11 bases between them. The V gene's germline CDR1 is MDHEN and CDR2 SYDVKM. CDR3 nucleotide sequence: TGTGCCAGCAGTTTAAGGCCGGGGAACACAGATACGCAGTATTTT. Protein product: CASSLRPGNTDTQYF.

This clonotype was detected many times. The V call is TRBV7-3, the J call TRBJ2-1, with unresolved D. The CDR3 is 16 residues long. The germline V gene encodes CDR1 SGHTA and CDR2 FQGTGA. The V end was cut by 5 bases, the J end by 2 bases, with 16 bases between. The CDR3 loop is CASSPRQPAPYNEQFF. The DNA for the CDR3 is TGTGCCAGCAGCCCCCGGCAGCCGGCTCCCTACAATGAGCAGTTCTTC.

In this sample, this clonotype turned up many times. The chain couples TRBV7-9 to TRBJ1-4; D is unresolved. Trimming took 3 bases from V and 8 from J, leaving 7 bases between them. Germline CDR1 and CDR2: SEHNR and FQNEAQ (reference sequence). CDR3 length: 12 amino acids. This chain's CDR3 is CASSFRGEKLFF. DNA of the CDR3: TGTGCCAGCAGCTTTCGGGGAGAAAAACTGTTTTTT.

This clonotype was observed at least ten times. This chain links TRBV5-8 with TRBJ2-3; 13 bases agree with TRBD2. The CDR3 loop spans 16 amino acids. V gave up 4 bases and J gave up 8 bases; unmatched junction bases: 10. Germline V gene data show CDR1 as SGHTS and CDR2 as YDEGEE. CDR3 nucleotides: TGTGCCAGCAGCAGGGGACTAGCGGGGTCGTACTCTACGCAGTATTTT. Its translation: CASSRGLAGSYSTQYF. Filled out from reference TRBV5-8 and TRBJ2-3, the complete variable domain reads EAGVTQSPTHLIKTRGQQATLRCSPISGHTSVYWYQQALGLGLQFLLWYDEGEERNRGNFPPRFSGRQFPNYSSELNVNALELEDSALYLCASSRGLAGSYSTQYFGPGTRLTVL.

This clonotype was observed at least ten times. The CDR3 sequence is CASSFNRAYEQFF. The CDR3, as DNA: TGTGCCAGCAGTTTTAACAGGGCTTATGAGCAGTTCTTC. This chain links TRBV28 with TRBJ2-1, with D possibly TRBD1 on 6 matching bases. V dropped 3 bases and J dropped 8 bases, with 11 bases sitting between them. The V gene's germline CDR1 is MDHEN and CDR2 SYDVKM. CDR3 size: 13 residues. The whole variable domain, filled in from reference TRBV28 and TRBJ2-1, reads DVKVTQSSRYLVKRTGEKVFLECVQDMDHENMFWYRQDPGLGLRLIYFSYDVKMKEKGDIPEGYSVSREKKERFSLILESASTNQTSMYLCASSFNRAYEQFFGPGTRLTVL.

This clonotype was recorded many times. The chain combines TRBV20-1 with TRBJ2-7; 9 positions match TRBD1. CDR1 is DFQATT and CDR2 is SNEGSKA in the germline V gene (reference sequence). This CDR3 is 15 amino acids long. Trimming cost V 5 bases and J 8 bases; bases outside gene matches: 16. The CDR3 loop reads CSARTYRDRAMKQYF. CDR3 bases: TGCAGTGCTCGAACATACCGGGACAGGGCCATGAAGCAGTACTTC.

This clonotype was seen a few times. The gene calls are TRBV2 and TRBJ2-4; the match to TRBD1 covers 8 bases. From germline, CDR1 is SNHLY and CDR2 FYNNEI. Trimming removed 3 bases from V and 0 bases from J; junction bases left unmatched: 10. This CDR3 is built from 18 residues. The chain's CDR3 is CASSEGQDRSLAKNIQYF. CDR3 DNA sequence: TGTGCCAGCAGTGAGGGACAGGACCGTTCGCTAGCCAAAAACATTCAGTACTTC.

At least ten counts were recorded for this clonotype. V and J are TRBV4-1 and TRBJ2-5, with 10 bases aligning to TRBD1. The ends lost 6 bases at V and 3 bases at J; junction bases unmatched: 10. The CDR3 contains 16 residues. Germline CDR1 and CDR2: MGHRA and YSYEKL. The CDR3 nucleotides read TGCGCCAGCAGGCCGACAGGGGGCAGGGTAGAAGAGACCCAGTACTTC. Its translation is CASRPTGGRVEETQYF.

There are many counts of this clonotype. This chain uses TRBV2 with TRBJ1-3; tentative D call: TRBD1 (6 bases). The germline gives CDR1 SNHLY, CDR2 FYNNEI. There are 16 residues in the CDR3. Trimming stripped 6 bases from V and 1 base from J, with 16 bases between. The CDR3 loop reads CASSRLGGASGNTIYF. The CDR3 DNA reads as TGTGCCAGCAGCCGTCTCGGGGGCGCATCTGGAAACACCATATATTTT.

In its sample, this clonotype was seen a few times. The V gene is TRBV6-1, the J gene TRBJ2-3, with D perhaps matching TRBD2 (6 bases). This CDR3 spans 15 amino acids. V was trimmed by 3 bases and J by 12 bases, leaving 22 bases between them. Looked up from germline, CDR1 is MNHNS and CDR2 is SASEGT. The CDR3 DNA sequence: TGTGCCAGCAGTGACGAGCGTGGGGGGAGGCCCTTTCAGTATTTT. This gives the protein CASSDERGGRPFQYF.

The chain carries TRBV4-2 and TRBJ2-7; D is possibly TRBD1 or TRBD2 (5 bases each). Per the germline V gene, CDR1 is LGHNA and CDR2 is YNFKEQ. Trimming took off 6 bases at V and 2 bases at J, with 17 bases between the two ends. This CDR3 region has 15 residues. CDR3 loop: CASSMTRGRTYEQYF. The CDR3 DNA reads as TGTGCCAGCAGTATGACCCGGGGCCGAACCTACGAGCAGTACTTC.

A note on this clonotype: A far larger clone is one base from this, pointing to a likely read error. This chain uses TRBV7-3 with TRBJ2-3, with D maybe TRBD1 (6 bases). The J call is in doubt because the DNA end fits TRBJ1-5 better. This CDR3 spans 16 amino acids. From germline, CDR1 is SGHTA and CDR2 FQGTGA. Written as DNA, the CDR3 is TGTGCCAGCAGCTTAGTGGTCGGCAGGGGCACAGATACGCAGCATTTT. Translating gives CASSLVVGRGTDTQHF.

The chain has TRBV20-1 and TRBJ1-1, with 8 bases identical to TRBD1. The length of the CDR3 is 14 residues. Per germline, CDR1 DFQATT and CDR2 SNEGSKA (reference sequence). V shed 1 base and J 11 bases; nucleotides not matched to a gene: 12. Here the CDR3 reads CSARAGQGVFGAFF. The CDR3 DNA is TGCAGTGCTAGAGCAGGACAGGGAGTTTTCGGGGCTTTCTTT.

This clonotype occurred a few times. This chain uses TRBV28 with TRBJ1-2; 8 nucleotides agree with TRBD1. The CDR3 spans 13 residues. The germline V gene has CDR1 MDHEN and CDR2 SYDVKM. J gave up 8 bases and V 6 bases, and 8 bases lay outside the gene matches. CDR3 coding DNA: TGTGCCAGCAGCGAGACAGGGGAGGGAGGCTACACCTTC. The encoded protein is CASSETGEGGYTF.

The chain employs TRBV20-1 and TRBJ2-2, with 11 bases fitting TRBD2. V dropped 5 bases and J dropped 3; count of bases not matched to a gene: 17. The CDR3 has 19 amino acids. Germline CDR1 DFQATT, CDR2 SNEGSKA (reference sequence). CDR3 residues: CSAFSLLAGGIGDTGELFF. DNA for the CDR3: TGCAGTGCTTTTTCCCTTTTAGCGGGGGGGATAGGTGACACCGGGGAGCTGTTTTTT.

This clonotype was counted at least ten times. The chain couples TRBV20-1 to TRBJ2-5; TRBD1 is a possible D gene (6 bases). CDR3 length equals 11 residues. Germline values: CDR1 DFQATT, CDR2 SNEGSKA (reference sequence). V was trimmed by 4 bases and J by 8 bases, leaving 11 bases between them. CDR3 coding DNA: TGCAGTGCTATCACAGGGAGCACCCAGTACTTC. Translation gives CSAITGSTQYF.